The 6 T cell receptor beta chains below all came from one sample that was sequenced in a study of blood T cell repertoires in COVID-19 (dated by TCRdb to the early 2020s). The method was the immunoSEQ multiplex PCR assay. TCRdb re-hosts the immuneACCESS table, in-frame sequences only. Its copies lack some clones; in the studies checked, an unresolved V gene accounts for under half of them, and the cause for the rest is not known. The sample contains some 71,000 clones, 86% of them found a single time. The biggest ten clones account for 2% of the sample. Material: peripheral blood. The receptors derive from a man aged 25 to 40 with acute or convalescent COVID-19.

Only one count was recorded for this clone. The CDR3 sequence: CASSILPQGQWPGNTIYF. CDR3 bases: TGTGCCAGTAGTATCCTCCCGCAGGGTCAATGGCCTGGAAACACCATATATTTT. The chain carries TRBV19 and TRBJ1-3; possible D gene TRBD1, 5 bases. Looked up from germline, CDR1 is LNHDA and CDR2 is SQIVND (reference sequence). The CDR3 runs to 18 residues. Trimming removed 3 bases at V and 2 bases at J, with 20 bases between.

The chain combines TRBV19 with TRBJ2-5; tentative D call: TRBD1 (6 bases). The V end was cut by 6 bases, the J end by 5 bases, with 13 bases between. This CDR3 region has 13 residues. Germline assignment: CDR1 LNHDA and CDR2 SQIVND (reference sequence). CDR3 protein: CASRLQGQETQYF. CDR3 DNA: TGTGCCAGTAGGTTGCAGGGGCAGGAGACCCAGTACTTC.

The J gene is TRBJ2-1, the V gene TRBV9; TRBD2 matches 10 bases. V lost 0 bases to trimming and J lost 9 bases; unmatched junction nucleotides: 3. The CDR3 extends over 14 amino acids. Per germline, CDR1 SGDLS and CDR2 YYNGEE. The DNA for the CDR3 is TGTGCCAGCAGCGTAGGGCTAGCGGGAGCTGAGCAGTTCTTC. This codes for CASSVGLAGAEQFF.

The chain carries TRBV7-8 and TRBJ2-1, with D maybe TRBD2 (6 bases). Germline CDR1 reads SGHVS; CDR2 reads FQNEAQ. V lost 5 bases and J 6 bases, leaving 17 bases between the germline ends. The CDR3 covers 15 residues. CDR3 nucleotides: TGTGCCAGCAGCCACCTCACGGGAGTCCTCAATGAGCAGTTCTTC. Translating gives CASSHLTGVLNEQFF. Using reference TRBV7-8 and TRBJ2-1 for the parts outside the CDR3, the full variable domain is GAGVSQSPRYKVAKRGQDVALRCDPISGHVSLFWYQQALGQGPEFLTYFQNEAQLDKSGLPSDRFFAERPEGSVSTLKIQRTQQEDSAVYLCASSHLTGVLNEQFFGPGTRLTVL.

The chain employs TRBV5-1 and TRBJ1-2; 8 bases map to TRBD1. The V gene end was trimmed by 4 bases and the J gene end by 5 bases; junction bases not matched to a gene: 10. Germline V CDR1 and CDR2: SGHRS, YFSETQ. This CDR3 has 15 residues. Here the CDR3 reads CASSLTGEVRYGYTF. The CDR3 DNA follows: TGCGCCAGCAGCCTGACAGGGGAGGTTCGGTATGGCTACACCTTC.

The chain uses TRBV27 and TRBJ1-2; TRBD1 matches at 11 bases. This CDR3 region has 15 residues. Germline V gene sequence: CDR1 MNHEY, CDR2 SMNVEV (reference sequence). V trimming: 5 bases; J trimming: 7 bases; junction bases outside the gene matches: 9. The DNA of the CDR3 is TGTGCCAGCAGTACCTCGGACAGGGGGCGAGGTGGCTACACCTTC. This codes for CASSTSDRGRGGYTF.